This record concerns one T cell receptor beta chain sequence. Original handling: Reference gene primer amplification gave estimated nucleated cell counts. Assay: immunoSEQ multiplex PCR; the TCRdb copy retains only in-frame clones and omits some. V and J calls and clone size are as listed in that table; D and trimming were resolved from the DNA. The sample consists of about 130,000 clones, around nine tenths of them appearing once. This CDR3 comprises 15 residues. Trimming pared 7 bases from V and 0 bases from J, leaving 16 bases between. The germline CDR1 and CDR2 sequences are MNHEY and SMNVEV (reference sequence). These data are taken from a study of blood T cell repertoires in COVID-19. In the study overall: Some COVID-19 samples were acute and others convalescent; all came from the United States, Italy and Spain.

Sample: peripheral blood. This rearrangement joins TRBV27 to TRBJ2-7; tentative D call: TRBD1 (6 bases). The receptor was isolated from a woman of 80 years or more with acute or convalescent COVID-19. The CDR3 bases are TGTGCCAGCACTACAAGGGGCAGGGGCTCCTACGAGCAGTACTTC. This gives the protein CASTTRGRGSYEQYF.